This T cell receptor (beta chain) appears in the sequencing data of a study of cytomegalovirus exposure and HLA in healthy donors. Trimming took off 4 bases at V and 2 bases at J, with 13 bases between the two ends. Germline V gene sequence: CDR1 LNHDA, CDR2 SQIVND (reference sequence). The CDR3 loop spans 15 amino acids. Regarding the study as a whole: The dataset shows that most TCR sequences were rare, while some public TCRs occurred in many donors. A few CMV-associated chains were confirmed in vitro to be specific for CMV antigens.

TCRdb's table, derived via immunoSEQ multiplex PCR, lists solely in-frame clones and lacks some. Of 220,000 or so clones in the sample, roughly 84% were seen once. As to this clone: Its specificity is not known.

The sample comprised PBMCs. The V and J genes are TRBV19 and TRBJ2-3; D is perhaps TRBD2 (6 bases). The receptor was isolated from a woman aged 18 to 35 in good health and CMV-seropositive. DNA for the CDR3: TGTGCCAGTAGTACAGGCCAGGGACTCACAGATACGCAGTATTTT. Its translation: CASSTGQGLTDTQYF.